The T cell receptor (beta chain) described here comes from a study of cytomegalovirus exposure and HLA in healthy donors (TCRdb year 2017). Study-wide context: In an earlier analysis of some 550 of the donors, 276 Gb of sequence data and 95 million to 130 million unique TCR beta sequences from 180 million or so T cells were reported. About 330 gigabases of sequencing data and 75 million to 85 million unique TCR sequences made up an early release that covered approximately 620 HLA-typed donors. The genetic ancestry cluster associated with self-reported Caucasian donors included 81% of the roughly 380 genotyped donors. The study aimed to test whether cataloging public T cell receptors could reveal signatures of past pathogen exposure. The study profiled the T cell repertoires of 500 to 800 subjects by immunosequencing and related them to cytomegalovirus serostatus. A separate validation cohort of approximately 130 different subjects was used in addition to the approximately 700-subject first cohort. The study combined high-throughput TCR immunosequencing, statistical association of individual TCRs with disease status, and machine learning to predict cytomegalovirus infection status. In a later analysis, previously published TCR beta repertoires from several hundred donors were re-analyzed and high-resolution HLA genotyping was added so that TCR occurrence patterns could be studied. In the later analysis, no new phenotypic data were used to find candidate immune exposures; instead, reliance was placed on TCR beta sequences and their occurrence across donors. In an earlier analysis of more than 550 of the donors, high-throughput TCR beta sequencing was used to judge whether each TCR beta V gene segment behaved as functional or pseudogenic. Donor age, sex, ethnicity and CMV serostatus were compiled together with the repertoire data. A later genetic analysis used genome-wide SNP genotypes for about three fifths of the roughly 700 donors, treating that subset as a discovery cohort. All discovery cohort repertoires had been generated using a single sequencing platform. HLA typing covered class I and class II loci at four-digit resolution. The number of donors typed differed by locus, with roughly 629-640 for A, B, C, DRB1 and DQB1, roughly 520 for DQA1, 600 to 610 for DPA1, and 472 for DPB1. A few DR-DQ haplotypes were treated as single units for association and clustering because of strong linkage in the cohort. Across 398 genotyped donors of the cohort, an average of approximately 220,000 unique TCR beta nucleotide sequences per donor were sequenced, and approximately 17% of those sequences were non-productive. The full study reports these points: Strong co-occurrence of HLA alleles, especially DR and DQ, made assigning TCR associations to individual alleles difficult. CMV serostatus was the only immune exposure information available for the cohort. A later analysis found that most CMV-associated TCR beta chains appeared HLA-restricted, with HLA associations seemingly driven largely by CMV exposure. Most TCR sequences were observed very rarely across donors, whereas some public TCRs were present in many individuals. Cytomegalovirus status was reported to be diagnosed by the classifier with high specificity and sensitivity in both the original and validation cohorts. A later analysis reported that several top co-occurrence clusters appeared linked to parvovirus B19, influenza, CMV and Epstein-Barr virus. According to a later genetic analysis, donors in an Asian-associated ancestry cluster had fewer N-insertions in productive TCRs than the approximately 670-donor mean. According to the authors, the approach could potentially be generalized to other disease states and immunological phenotypes. A few of the identified cytomegalovirus-associated TCR beta chains were confirmed in vitro to be specific for cytomegalovirus antigens. The study listed around 160 TCR beta chains as associated with cytomegalovirus. In a later analysis, HLA-associated TCR beta chains showed more clonal expansion and lower generation probabilities than non-associated chains that were equally common. The 87-base-pair reads could not distinguish some IMGT-functional V segments, including TRBV6-2 and TRBV6-3, so those segments were excluded. In a later analysis, TCR association rates were found to vary across HLA loci, with the most associated TCRs seen for DRB1 alleles and the fewest for HLA-C alleles. The presence/absence analyses assumed that sequencing depth was roughly uniform across donors, and that assumption may not be true. Because some donors lacked HLA typing at each locus, the association tests relied only on the typed subset. A group of highly shared sequence variants was considered likely to be a technical artifact of the sequencing pipeline. Around 16 rarely observed V segments, including chromosome 9 orphons, were excluded from the earlier analysis of approximately 500 of the donors because counts were too low. In this cohort, only TCR beta chains were sequenced, and detectable features were limited by the absence of alpha or paired-chain data. An earlier analysis of 587 of the donors showed that most TCR beta V segments appeared in productive rearrangements either about 87% or about 30% of the time, which broadly matched IMGT annotations. Correlated functional status among segregating V segments might be attributable to linkage disequilibrium, but an unknown experimental factor could not be ruled out. Specific HLA alleles were associated with 15,000 to 20,000 TCR beta sequences at a false discovery rate of 0.05 in a later analysis. In a later genetic analysis, a missense DCLRE1C variant was associated with V-gene and J-gene trimming of TCR beta chains, and the association was replicated in an independent cohort. A further reported finding was that TCR beta sequences accurately predicted the HLA-A and HLA-B alleles for most subjects in the first cohort.

Receptors were amplified or captured by the immunoSEQ multiplex PCR assay. The multiplex PCR relied on a mix of 60 forward primers for TCR Vbeta segments and 13 reverse primers for TCR Jbeta segments. The CDR3 region of rearranged TCR beta genes was amplified from genomic DNA with a multiplex PCR assay. On the Illumina HiSeq System, the amplified TCR beta libraries were sequenced as 87-base-pair reads. In the paper's pipeline: A later analysis counted approximately 74 million unique TCR beta chains across the 666 repertoires, and roughly 9.9 million of these chains were shared by at least two donors. A nearest-neighbor algorithm error-corrected the raw reads and collapsed the reads into unique sequences, merging closely related sequences to remove PCR and sequencing errors. V, D and J gene segments were assigned by aligning CDR3 sequences to IMGT reference sequences. For a sequence to be retained, a match of at least six nucleotides was required to both a V gene segment and a J gene segment. Rearrangements were called productive when the CDR3 lacked stop codons and stayed in frame with V and J; all others were non-productive. CDR3 was defined by IMGT convention, running from the second conserved V-encoded cysteine to the conserved J-encoded phenylalanine. The earlier analysis of about 570 of the donors excluded any sequence lacking an unambiguous match to a single V gene segment. An earlier analysis of about 590 of the donors classified V segments as functional when productive rearrangements were above 56.7% and as segregating when the standard deviation between donors was above 5%. A statistical classification framework was built to diagnose cytomegalovirus status from the catalog of TCR beta chain sequences. In a later analysis, V and J genes were assigned by comparing TCR nucleotide sequences against IMGT/GENE-DB human TR gene sequences. A later analysis assigned CDR3 sequences and most-parsimonious VDJ recombination scenarios with the TCRdist pipeline. A later analysis defined each TCR beta chain by its CDR3 amino acid sequence plus V-gene family, and excluded reads lacking a unique V-gene family. As a way to deal with suspected cross-contamination and a sequencing artifact, a later analysis dropped 450 to 600 nucleotide sequences that were highly shared and had low generation probability. A later analysis calculated a clonal expansion index for each public chain from normalized within-repertoire ranks of inferred template counts. In a later analysis, generation probabilities were computed with a VDJ recombination model fitted to out-of-frame rearrangements, and the resulting probabilities were checked against IGoR. In a later analysis, hypergeometric tests were used to score TCR-TCR, TCR-HLA and TCR-CMV co-occurrence, with a repertoire-size bias correction applied to TCR pairs. In a later analysis, false discovery rates were estimated by permuting HLA or CMV assignments 20 times. A later analysis grouped co-occurring TCRs with DBSCAN, adding TCRdist sequence similarity when clustering within HLA-allele-positive subsets. Repertoires with fewer than 30,000 or more than 120,000 public chains were left out of co-occurrence clustering, as were five repertoires with anomalous nucleotide sharing. The clones in this table, taken by TCRdb from immuneACCESS, are in-frame only. Not every clone is retained; where verified, under half of the shortfall comes from an unresolved V gene, and the cause of the rest is unknown. Clone size and V and J calls were adopted from that table, with D and trimming inferred from the DNA. This sample comprises approximately 300,000 clones, 80% of them detected only once. About 0.28% of the sample is in the top ten clones.

Comment on this clone: Its antigen target is currently unknown. The sample holds no much larger clone one base away, and base qualities are not on file.

The cohort consisted of 600 to 700 healthy bone marrow donors. Cohort members were all nominally healthy when sampled, although unrecorded immune exposures were likely present. The donor was CMV seronegative and belonged to the group of around 400 seronegative cohort members. Each donor provided a peripheral blood sample, and peripheral blood mononuclear cells were used for TCR beta sequencing. The Qiagen DNeasy Blood Extraction Kit was used to extract genomic DNA from the blood cell samples. V is cut by 3 bases and J by 4 bases, and the space between the germline ends is 16 bases. CDR1 is given as SGHNT and CDR2 as YYREEE, both from the germline V gene (reference sequence). From its cysteine to its phenylalanine, the CDR3 spans 16 amino acids. The DNA shown is the 48-base CDR3, in frame from base 1.

Sequenced material: PBMCs. The TCR originated in a girl aged 2-10 years in good health and CMV-seronegative. Here the chain combines TRBV5-4 and TRBJ2-2; TRBD1 is a weak D gene call, 6 bases matching. The DNA reads TGTGCCAGCAGCTCGGACCGGGACACAGTCACCGGGGAGCTGTTTTTT. It is translated as CASSSDRDTVTGELFF.